This TCR beta chain was found in a study of blood T cell repertoires in COVID-19 (dated by TCRdb to 2018 to 2020). For the study in its entirety: Collaborator samples came from the United States, Italy and Spain and covered acute and convalescent phases of COVID-19. The material from the prospective study consisted of cDNA or gDNA derived from T cells, B-cell-depleted T cells, or PBMCs. Deeply sampled blood TCRbeta repertoires from subjects exposed to, actively infected with, or recovered from COVID-19 were included in the dataset. A freely available public database, intended as a resource for researchers studying the immune response to SARS-CoV-2, is where the repertoires were released. Samples were obtained from the ongoing ImmuneRACE study (first 160 participants) and from 1,254 subjects provided by 6 global collaborators. The sample metadata nearly always contained a de-identified subject ID, COVID-19 status, age in years and sex. Where HLA class I and class II types were available, the types were taken from metadata supplied by the sample provider, not from assay-based typing.

What the work shows at the level of the full study, not this receptor alone: The quantity of clinical and demographic metadata differed by source and by participant and was supplied without curation.

The immunoSEQ Assay, a bias-controlled multiplex PCR, was used to amplify TCRbeta CDR3 regions from genomic DNA. In the authors' own workflow: Within the assay, amplification of reference gene primers was used to estimate how many nucleated cells each sample contained. To quantify the absolute abundance of each unique TCRbeta CDR3 rearrangement, sequence reads were collapsed and filtered. Productive Simpson clonality was computed per sample as the square root of Simpson's diversity index over productive rearrangements. The table was pulled from immuneACCESS by TCRdb, which kept in-frame rearrangements only. Such tables lose some clones; where checked, under half of the loss comes from unresolved V genes, and the rest has no known cause. V and J calls and clone size are as listed in that table; D and trimming were resolved from the DNA. The sample table shows some 120,000 clones, and almost 85% are seen once. Approximately 13% of the sample is held by the ten biggest clonotypes.

Samples from volunteer blood donors who had recovered from COVID-19 were contributed by a second Seattle source. The collaborating institutions used their own protocols to collect whole blood in K2EDTA tubes. For TCRbeta analysis, collaborator samples were shipped as frozen whole blood, as isolated PBMCs, or as DNA extracted from either sample type. As concerns this clone: Its antigen is unknown. Per-base quality was not reported, and no clone a single base away is much larger than it.

The sequence was obtained from a woman aged 25 to 39 who had recovered from COVID-19. Sequenced sample: peripheral blood.

The CDR3 protein sequence reads: CASSNSGRKETQYF. The sequenced DNA is TGTGCCAGCAGCAATAGCGGGAGGAAAGAGACCCAGTACTTC. The V and J genes are TRBV7-3 and TRBJ2-5, and 10 bases in between align with TRBD2. Based on the germline V gene, the CDR1 and CDR2 sequences are SGHTA and FQGTGA. V is pruned by 5 bases and J by 3 bases, leaving 3 bases of the junction without a gene match. There are 14 amino acids in the CDR3, from cysteine to phenylalanine inclusive. CDR3 DNA only is kept here, 42 bases in frame from base 1.